The clone carrying this T cell receptor beta chain appeared a single time. The source of the sample is a study of blood T cell repertoires in COVID-19. Original processing methods: By means of reference gene primer amplification, nucleated cell counts were estimated. Sequenced by immunoSEQ multiplex PCR; TCRdb stores in-frame clones only, minus some. The V and J calls and clone size are taken from that table; D and trimming were inferred from the DNA. Here the sample spans 400,000 to 550,000 clones, 70% to 90% being singletons. This CDR3 contains 14 residues. V trimming: 4 bases; J trimming: 1 base; junction bases outside the gene matches: 4. The germline gives CDR1 SGHRS, CDR2 YFSETQ. Cohorts were based on clinical histories the participants reported.

The sequenced material came from PBMCs or T cells enriched from blood (not recorded which). The J gene is TRBJ2-5, the V gene TRBV5-1; 7 nucleotides line up with TRBD1. This sequence originates from a woman in her late teens or twenties with acute COVID-19. CDR3 in amino acids: CASSTGQAQETQYF. CDR3 nucleotides: TGCGCCAGCAGCACCGGACAGGCCCAAGAGACCCAGTACTTC.